These T cell receptor beta chains were read from a single sample in a study of blood T cell repertoires in COVID-19. TCRdb's table, derived via immunoSEQ multiplex PCR, lists solely in-frame clones and lacks some. This table holds under 95,000 clones, around 86% found once. What was sequenced was peripheral blood. Receptors were obtained from a middle-aged man with acute or convalescent COVID-19. CDR3s include the opening cysteine and the closing phenylalanine or tryptophan. Fields, in order: clone size, D gene, V gene, J gene, CDR3 DNA, CDR3 protein. The D gene is left open where the match is weak. Clone size is given for some rows only: seen once, a few or many times, or a class if the clone is expanded.

>.|.|TRBV30|TRBJ2-1
TGTGCCTGGAGTGTAAGGGGGAACTCCTACAATGAGCAGTTCTTC
CAWSVRGNSYNEQFF
>.|TRBD1|TRBV19|TRBJ2-3
TGTGCCAGTAGTCCCGACAGGGGCCCCACAGATACGCAGTATTTT
CASSPDRGPTDTQYF
>.|.|TRBV11-3|TRBJ2-3
TGTGCCAGCAGCGCCAGCGGACGATTCACAGATACGCAGTATTTT
CASSASGRFTDTQYF
>.|.|TRBV9|TRBJ1-1
TGTGCCAGCAGCGGCCAGTCGGGGTACACTGAAGCTTTCTTT
CASSGQSGYTEAFF
>.|.|TRBV30|TRBJ1-5
TGTGCCTGGAGTGATAGGGGGTATAGCAATCAGCCCCAGCATTTT
CAWSDRGYSNQPQHF
>.|.|TRBV11-2|TRBJ1-2
TGTGCCAGCAGCTTACTGGAGGTGGGCTACACCTTC
CASSLLEVGYTF
>.|TRBD1|TRBV3-1/TRBV3-2|TRBJ2-1
TGTGCCAGCAGCCAAGATGGGACAGGGACAGTTGAGCAGTTCTTC
CASSQDGTGTVEQFF
>once|TRBD2|TRBV4-1|TRBJ2-5
TGCGCCAGCAGCCTGGGGGGGTACCAAGAGACCCAGTACTTC
CASSLGGYQETQYF
>.|TRBD1|TRBV19|TRBJ2-7
TGTGCCAGTAGTATAGGGACAGGGAGCTCCTACGAGCAGTACTTC
CASSIGTGSSYEQYF
>few|.|TRBV15|TRBJ1-1
TGTGCCACCAGCAGACAGATTAAGAACACTGAAGCTTTCTTT
CATSRQIKNTEAFF
>.|.|TRBV30|TRBJ1-2
TGTGCCTGTGGGGGCGACTATGGCTACACCTTC
CACGGDYGYTF
>.|TRBD2|TRBV19|TRBJ2-7
TGTGCCAGTAGTCACCCGGGACTAGGGGACTACGAGCAGTACTTC
CASSHPGLGDYEQYF
>.|.|TRBV7-9|TRBJ1-1
TGTGCCAGCAGCCCCAAAACGGGGGCTGAAGCTTTCTTT
CASSPKTGAEAFF
>few|TRBD2|TRBV19|TRBJ2-3
TGTGCCAGTAGTATAGGTGTGGGGACTAGCCCAGATACGCAGTATTTT
CASSIGVGTSPDTQYF
>.|TRBD1|TRBV30|TRBJ2-5
TGTGCCTGGAGCCTAGGGGGACAGTCAGAGGTGGAGACCCAGTACTTC
CAWSLGGQSEVETQYF
>.|.|TRBV7-9|TRBJ2-1
TGTGCCAGCAGCTTACGGGGAAATGAGCAGTTCTTC
CASSLRGNEQFF
>.|.|TRBV28|TRBJ2-1
TGTGCCAGCAAGTACCTTAGCTCCTACAATGAGCAGTTCTTC
CASKYLSSYNEQFF
>few|.|TRBV18|TRBJ2-7
TGTGCCAGCTCACCACCCCTAGGTGATAGCAGCCACGAGCAGTACTTC
CASSPPLGDSSHEQYF
>.|TRBD1|TRBV15|TRBJ1-1
TGTGCCACCAGCAGAAAGCTACCGACAGGGAGAACTGAAGCTTTCTTT
CATSRKLPTGRTEAFF
>.|TRBD2|TRBV5-1|TRBJ2-1
TGCGCCAGCAGCTTGGTAGCCCTAGCGGAGAACAATGAGCAGTTCTTC
CASSLVALAENNEQFF
>.|TRBD1|TRBV7-9|TRBJ2-5
TGTGCCAGCAGTCTGTGGACAGGGTTGTGGCAGGACCAAGAGACCCAGTACTTC
CASSLWTGLWQDQETQYF
>.|TRBD1|TRBV5-4|TRBJ2-7
TGTGCCAGCAGCAAGACAGGGGGTCCCTACGAGCAGTACTTC
CASSKTGGPYEQYF
>.|.|TRBV4-1|TRBJ2-7
TGCGCCAGCAGCCAAGGGAGCTACGAGCAGTACTTC
CASSQGSYEQYF
>.|.|TRBV12-2|TRBJ1-1
TGTGCAAGTCGCTTAGGCATATCGCGTTGGGCCGCTCTTCGCAACACTGAAGCTTTCTTT
CASRLGISRWAALRNTEAFF
>once|TRBD1|TRBV15|TRBJ1-4
TGTGCCACCAGCAGAGTCCCAGGGGGAAGCACAACTAATGAAAAACTGTTTTTT
CATSRVPGGSTTNEKLFF
>.|.|TRBV19|TRBJ1-2
TGTGCCAGTACCACCGGGACAAATTATGGCTACACCTTC
CASTTGTNYGYTF
>.|.|TRBV5-6|TRBJ2-7
TGTGCCAGCAGCTTAGTCCCAACCGAGGAGCAGTACTTC
CASSLVPTEEQYF
>.|.|TRBV3-1/TRBV3-2|TRBJ1-6
TGTGCCAGCAGCCCCATGGGGGCCAATTCACCCCTCCACTTT
CASSPMGANSPLHF
>.|.|TRBV19|TRBJ1-1
TGTGCCAGTAGTCCTAGCATAGGAAACACTGAAGCTTTCTTT
CASSPSIGNTEAFF
>.|.|TRBV7-9|TRBJ1-2
TGTGCCAGCAGCTCACAGGTCCTGACGTATGGCTACACCTTC
CASSSQVLTYGYTF